This T cell receptor beta chain was sequenced during a study of blood T cell repertoires in COVID-19. Profiling relied on immunoSEQ multiplex PCR, and the TCRdb table lists in-frame clones only, not all of them. The table shows 150,000 to 200,000 clones, with 87% occurring only once. V lost 7 bases, J lost 4 bases, and 14 bases lay in between. The CDR3 spans 14 residues. Germline V gene lookup returns CDR1 MNHNY and CDR2 SVGAGI (reference sequence). This TCR was sampled from a man in his forties with active or convalescent COVID-19. The rearrangement uses TRBV6-6 and TRBJ1-5; TRBD1 might be the D (5 bases). The specimen sequenced was peripheral blood. The CDR3 loop reads CASTTGTLNQPQHF. In nucleotides, the CDR3 is TGTGCCAGCACCACGGGGACTCTGAATCAGCCCCAGCATTTT.